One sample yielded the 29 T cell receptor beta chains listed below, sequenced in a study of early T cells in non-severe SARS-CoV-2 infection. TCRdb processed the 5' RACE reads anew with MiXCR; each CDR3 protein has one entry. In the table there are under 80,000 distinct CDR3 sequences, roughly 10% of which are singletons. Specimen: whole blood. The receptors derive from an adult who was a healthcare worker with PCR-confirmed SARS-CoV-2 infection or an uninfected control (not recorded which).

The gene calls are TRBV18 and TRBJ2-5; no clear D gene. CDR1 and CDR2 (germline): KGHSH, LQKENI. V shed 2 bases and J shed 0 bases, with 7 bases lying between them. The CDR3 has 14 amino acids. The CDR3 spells CASSPNSYQETQYF. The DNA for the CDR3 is TGTGCCAGCTCACCAAACTCGTACCAAGAGACCCAGTACTTC. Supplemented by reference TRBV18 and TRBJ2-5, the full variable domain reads NAGVMQNPRHLVRRRGQEARLRCSPMKGHSHVYWYRQLPEEGLKFMVYLQKENIIDESGMPKERFSAEFPKEGPSILRIQQVVRGDSAAYFCASSPNSYQETQYFGPGTRLLVL.

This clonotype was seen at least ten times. The CDR3 region has the DNA TGTGCCAGCAGCGATTCGCTGAACACTGAAGCTTTCTTT. Its protein is CASSDSLNTEAFF. The rearrangement links TRBV7-9 to TRBJ1-1; D remains unclear. Germline CDR1 and CDR2: SEHNR and FQNEAQ (reference sequence). V was cut by 5 bases and J by 0 bases, with 7 bases left in between. The length of the CDR3 is 13 residues.

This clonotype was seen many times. This chain's CDR3 is CSVWQVENHEQYF. The DNA for the CDR3 is TGCAGCGTTTGGCAAGTAGAGAACCACGAGCAGTACTTC. The rearrangement joins TRBV29-1 to TRBJ2-7; D remains unclear. V lost 5 bases, J lost 5 bases, and 16 bases lay in between. CDR1 and CDR2 from the germline V gene are SQVTM and ANQGSEA. The CDR3 covers 13 residues.

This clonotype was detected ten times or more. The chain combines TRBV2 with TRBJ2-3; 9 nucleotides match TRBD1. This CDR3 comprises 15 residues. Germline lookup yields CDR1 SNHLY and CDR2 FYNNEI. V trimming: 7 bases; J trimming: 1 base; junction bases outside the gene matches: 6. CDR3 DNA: TGTGCCAGCAACACCGGGACAGGGCGCACAGATACGCAGTATTTT. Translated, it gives CASNTGTGRTDTQYF. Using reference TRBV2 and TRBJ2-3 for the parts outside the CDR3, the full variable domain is EPEVTQTPSHQVTQMGQEVILRCVPISNHLYFYWYRQILGQKVEFLVSFYNNEISEKSEIFDDQFSVERPDGSNFTLKIRSTKLEDSAMYFCASNTGTGRTDTQYFGPGTRLTVL.

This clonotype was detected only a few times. The CDR3 bases are TGTGCCAGCAGTTACGGACAGGGGAGTCAAGAGACCCAGTACTTC. Translating it yields CASSYGQGSQETQYF. The gene calls are TRBV6-6 and TRBJ2-5; 9 nucleotides align to TRBD1. Germline loops: CDR1 MNHNY, CDR2 SVGAGI (reference sequence). There are 15 residues in the CDR3. J lost 2 bases, V lost 2 bases, and 3 bases had no gene match.

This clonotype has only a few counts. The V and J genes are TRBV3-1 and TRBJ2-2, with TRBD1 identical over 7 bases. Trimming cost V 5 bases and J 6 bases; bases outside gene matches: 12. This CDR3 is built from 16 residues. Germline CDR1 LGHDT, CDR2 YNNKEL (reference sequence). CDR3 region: CASSDRLRQGSGELFF. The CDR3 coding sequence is TGTGCCAGCAGCGACCGCCTACGACAGGGCTCCGGGGAGCTGTTTTTT.

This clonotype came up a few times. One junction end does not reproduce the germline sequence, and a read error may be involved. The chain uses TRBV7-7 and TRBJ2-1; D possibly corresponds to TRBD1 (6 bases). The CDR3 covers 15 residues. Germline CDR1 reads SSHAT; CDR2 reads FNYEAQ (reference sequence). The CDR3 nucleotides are TGTGCTAGCAGCTTAATGACAGGCGCCTACAATGAGCAGTTCTTC. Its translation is CASSLMTGAYNEQFF. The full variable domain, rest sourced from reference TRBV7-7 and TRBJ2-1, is GAGVSQSPRYKVTKRGQDVTLRCDPISSHATLYWYQQALGQGPEFLTYFNYEAQPDKSGLPSDRFSAERPEGSISTLTIQRTEQRDSAMYRCASSLMTGAYNEQFFGPGTRLTVL.

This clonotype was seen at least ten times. The CDR3 protein is CASSEEYGNEQFF. The CDR3 DNA follows: TGTGCCAGCAGTGAAGAGTACGGTAATGAGCAGTTCTTC. This sequence joins TRBV6-1 and TRBJ2-1; D uncertain. Germline V gene data show CDR1 as MNHNS and CDR2 as SASEGT. V lost 1 base and J 7 bases, leaving 8 bases between the germline ends. The CDR3 runs to 13 residues.

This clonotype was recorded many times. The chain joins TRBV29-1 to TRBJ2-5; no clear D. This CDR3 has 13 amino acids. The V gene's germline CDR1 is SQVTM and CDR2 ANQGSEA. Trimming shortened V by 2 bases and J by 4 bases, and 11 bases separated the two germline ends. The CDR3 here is CSVESWQVETQYF. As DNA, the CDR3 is TGCAGCGTTGAAAGTTGGCAGGTAGAGACCCAGTACTTC.

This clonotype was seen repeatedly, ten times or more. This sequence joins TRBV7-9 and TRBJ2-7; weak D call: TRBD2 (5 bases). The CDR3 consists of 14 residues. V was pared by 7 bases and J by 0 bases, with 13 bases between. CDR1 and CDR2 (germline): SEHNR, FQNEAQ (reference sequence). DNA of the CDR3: TGTGCCAGCATCAGCGACGGGGTCTCCTACGAGCAGTACTTC. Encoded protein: CASISDGVSYEQYF.

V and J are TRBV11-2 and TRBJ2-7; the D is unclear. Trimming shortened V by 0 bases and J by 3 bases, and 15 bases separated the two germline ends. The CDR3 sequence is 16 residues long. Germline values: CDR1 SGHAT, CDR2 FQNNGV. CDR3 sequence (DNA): TGTGCCAGCAGCTTAGATCGGTGGGTGCGCCTCTACGAGCAGTACTTC. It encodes CASSLDRWVRLYEQYF.

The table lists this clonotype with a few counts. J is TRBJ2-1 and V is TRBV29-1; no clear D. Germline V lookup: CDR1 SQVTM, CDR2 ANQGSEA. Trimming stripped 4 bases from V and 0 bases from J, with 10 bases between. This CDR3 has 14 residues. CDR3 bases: TGCAGCGTTGCGGGCAGGAACTCCTACAATGAGCAGTTCTTC. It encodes CSVAGRNSYNEQFF.

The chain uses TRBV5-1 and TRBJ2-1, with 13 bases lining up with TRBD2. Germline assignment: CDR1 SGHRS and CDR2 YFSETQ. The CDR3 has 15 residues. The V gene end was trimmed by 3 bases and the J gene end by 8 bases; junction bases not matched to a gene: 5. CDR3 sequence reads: CASSWTSGSAYEQFF. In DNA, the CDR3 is TGCGCCAGCAGCTGGACTAGCGGGAGTGCCTATGAGCAGTTCTTC.

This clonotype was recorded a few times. The CDR3 loop is CASNLERGLLTDTQYF. The DNA for the CDR3 is TGTGCCAGCAACTTAGAGCGGGGGCTTCTCACAGATACGCAGTATTTT. This chain links TRBV6-1 with TRBJ2-3, with TRBD2 identical over 8 bases. The CDR3 loop spans 16 amino acids. Trimming removed 7 bases from V and 2 bases from J; junction bases left unmatched: 11. Germline V CDR1 and CDR2: MNHNS, SASEGT.

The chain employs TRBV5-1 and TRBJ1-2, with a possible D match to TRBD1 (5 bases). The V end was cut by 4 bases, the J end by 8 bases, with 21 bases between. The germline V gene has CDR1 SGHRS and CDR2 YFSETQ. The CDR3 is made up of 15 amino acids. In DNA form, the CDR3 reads TGCGCCAGCAGCCCACCCGGGACCGTAATTGGGGGCTACACCTTC. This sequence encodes CASSPPGTVIGGYTF.

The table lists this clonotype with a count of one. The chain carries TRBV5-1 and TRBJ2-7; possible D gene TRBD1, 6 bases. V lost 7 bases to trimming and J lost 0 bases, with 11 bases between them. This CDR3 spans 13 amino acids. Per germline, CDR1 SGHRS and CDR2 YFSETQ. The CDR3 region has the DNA TGCGCCAGCCGACAGGATAGCTCCTACGAGCAGTACTTC. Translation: CASRQDSSYEQYF.

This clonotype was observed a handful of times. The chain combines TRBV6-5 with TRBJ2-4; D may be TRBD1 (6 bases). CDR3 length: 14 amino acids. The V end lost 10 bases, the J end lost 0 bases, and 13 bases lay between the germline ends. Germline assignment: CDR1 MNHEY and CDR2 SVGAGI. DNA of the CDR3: TGTGCCACAAGACAGGCGCTAGCCAAAAACATTCAGTACTTC. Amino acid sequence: CATRQALAKNIQYF.

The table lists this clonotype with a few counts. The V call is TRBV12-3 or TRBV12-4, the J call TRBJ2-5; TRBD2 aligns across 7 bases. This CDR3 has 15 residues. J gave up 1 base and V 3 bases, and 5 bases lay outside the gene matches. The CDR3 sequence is CASSLGSGSQETQYF. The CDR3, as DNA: TGTGCCAGCAGTTTGGGTAGCGGGTCCCAAGAGACCCAGTACTTC.

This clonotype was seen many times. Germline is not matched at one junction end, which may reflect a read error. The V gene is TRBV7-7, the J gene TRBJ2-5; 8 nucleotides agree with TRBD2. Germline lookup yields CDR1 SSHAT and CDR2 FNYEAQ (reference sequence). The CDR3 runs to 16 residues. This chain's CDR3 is CASSSGLEAWRETQYF. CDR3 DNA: TGTGCTAGCAGCTCGGGACTAGAGGCTTGGCGAGAGACCCAGTACTTC.

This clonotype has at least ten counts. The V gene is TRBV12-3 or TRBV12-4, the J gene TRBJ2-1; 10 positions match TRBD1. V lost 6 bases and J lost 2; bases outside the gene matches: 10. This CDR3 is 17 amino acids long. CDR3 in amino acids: CASSPPPGTGAYNEQFF. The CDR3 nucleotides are TGTGCCAGCAGCCCCCCCCCCGGGACAGGGGCCTACAATGAGCAGTTCTTC.

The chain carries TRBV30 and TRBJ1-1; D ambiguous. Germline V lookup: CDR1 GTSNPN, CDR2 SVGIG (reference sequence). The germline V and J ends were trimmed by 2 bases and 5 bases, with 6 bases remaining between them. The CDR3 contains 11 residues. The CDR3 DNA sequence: TGTGCCTGGAGTCGGGAGACTGAAGCTTTCTTT. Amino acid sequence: CAWSRETEAFF.

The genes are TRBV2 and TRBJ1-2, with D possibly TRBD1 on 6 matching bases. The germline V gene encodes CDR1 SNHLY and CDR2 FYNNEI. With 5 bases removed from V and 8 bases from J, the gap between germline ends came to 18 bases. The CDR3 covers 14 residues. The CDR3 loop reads CASSQQGQRVGYTF. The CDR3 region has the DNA TGTGCCAGCAGTCAACAGGGTCAGCGGGTCGGCTACACCTTC.

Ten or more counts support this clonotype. The CDR3 region is CASSPGLAGDTGELFF. CDR3 nucleotide sequence: TGTGCCAGCAGCCCGGGACTAGCGGGAGACACCGGGGAGCTGTTTTTT. The chain is built from TRBV5-8 and TRBJ2-2, with 14 nucleotides matching TRBD2. Germline trimming cut 4 bases from V and 3 bases from J; bases unmatched to any gene: 2. The CDR3 totals 16 residues. CDR1 and CDR2 (germline): SGHTS, YDEGEE.

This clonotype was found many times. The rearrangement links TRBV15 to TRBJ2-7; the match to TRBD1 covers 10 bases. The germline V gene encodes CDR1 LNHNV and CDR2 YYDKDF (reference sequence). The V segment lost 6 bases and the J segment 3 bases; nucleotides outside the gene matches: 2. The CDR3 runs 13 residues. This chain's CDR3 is CATRGTGVYEQYF. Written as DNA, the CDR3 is TGTGCCACCAGAGGGACAGGGGTCTACGAGCAGTACTTC.

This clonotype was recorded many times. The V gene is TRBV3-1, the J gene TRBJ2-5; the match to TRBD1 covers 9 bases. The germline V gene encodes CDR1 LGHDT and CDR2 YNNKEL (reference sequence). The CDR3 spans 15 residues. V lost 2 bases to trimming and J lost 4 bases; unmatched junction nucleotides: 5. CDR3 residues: CASSQPGQGGETQYF. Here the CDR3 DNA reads TGTGCCAGCAGCCAACCGGGACAGGGCGGAGAGACCCAGTACTTC.

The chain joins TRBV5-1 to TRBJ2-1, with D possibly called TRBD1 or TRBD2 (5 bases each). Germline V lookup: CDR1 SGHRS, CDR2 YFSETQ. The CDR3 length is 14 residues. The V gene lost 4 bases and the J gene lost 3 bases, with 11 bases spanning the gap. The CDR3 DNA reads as TGCGCCAGCAGCGGGGACGGGTACTACAATGAGCAGTTCTTC. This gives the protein CASSGDGYYNEQFF.

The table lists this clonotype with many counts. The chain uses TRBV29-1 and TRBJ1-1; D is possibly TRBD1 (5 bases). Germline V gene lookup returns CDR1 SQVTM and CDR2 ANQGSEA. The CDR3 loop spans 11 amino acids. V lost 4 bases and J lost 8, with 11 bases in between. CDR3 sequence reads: CSVGGRAEAFF. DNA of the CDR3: TGCAGCGTTGGCGGCAGGGCCGAAGCTTTCTTT.

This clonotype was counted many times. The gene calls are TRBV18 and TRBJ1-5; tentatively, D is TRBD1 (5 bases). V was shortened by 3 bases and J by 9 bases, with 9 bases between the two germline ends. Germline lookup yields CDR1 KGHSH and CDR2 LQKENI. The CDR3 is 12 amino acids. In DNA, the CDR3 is TGTGCCAGCTCACCGGGGGAGGGGCCCCAGCATTTT. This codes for CASSPGEGPQHF. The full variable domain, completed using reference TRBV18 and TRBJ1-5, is NAGVMQNPRHLVRRRGQEARLRCSPMKGHSHVYWYRQLPEEGLKFMVYLQKENIIDESGMPKERFSAEFPKEGPSILRIQQVVRGDSAAYFCASSPGEGPQHFGDGTRLSIL.

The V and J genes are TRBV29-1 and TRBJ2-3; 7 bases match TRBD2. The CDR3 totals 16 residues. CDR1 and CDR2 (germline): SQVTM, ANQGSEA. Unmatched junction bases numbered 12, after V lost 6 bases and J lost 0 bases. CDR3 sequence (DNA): TGCAGCGTCACCGCCTTACTAGCGTTTAGCACAGATACGCAGTATTTT. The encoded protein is CSVTALLAFSTDTQYF.